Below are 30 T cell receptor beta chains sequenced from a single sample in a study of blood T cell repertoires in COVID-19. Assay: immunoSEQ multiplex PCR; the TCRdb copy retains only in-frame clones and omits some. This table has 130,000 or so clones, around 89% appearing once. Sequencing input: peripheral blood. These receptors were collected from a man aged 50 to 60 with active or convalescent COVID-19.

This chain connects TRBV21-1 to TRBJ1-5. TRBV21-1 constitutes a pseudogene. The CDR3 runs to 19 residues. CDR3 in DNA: TGTGCCAGCAGCAGACCCACTAATTGCCTAAAAAAAGGCAATCAGCCCCAGCATTTT. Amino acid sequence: CASSRPTNCLKKGNQPQHF.

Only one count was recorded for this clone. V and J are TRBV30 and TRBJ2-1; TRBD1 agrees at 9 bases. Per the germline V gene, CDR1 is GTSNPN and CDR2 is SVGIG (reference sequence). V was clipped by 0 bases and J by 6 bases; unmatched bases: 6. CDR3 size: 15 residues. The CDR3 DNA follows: TGTGCCTGGAGTGTGGGCCGGACAGGGGCCAATGAGCAGTTCTTC. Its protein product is CAWSVGRTGANEQFF.

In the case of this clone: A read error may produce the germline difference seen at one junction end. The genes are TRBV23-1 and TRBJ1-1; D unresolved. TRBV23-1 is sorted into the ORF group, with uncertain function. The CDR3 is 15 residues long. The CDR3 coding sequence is TGCGCCAGCAGTAAATCGTCCGGAGGGATCACTGAAGCTTTCTTT. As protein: CASSKSSGGITEAFF.

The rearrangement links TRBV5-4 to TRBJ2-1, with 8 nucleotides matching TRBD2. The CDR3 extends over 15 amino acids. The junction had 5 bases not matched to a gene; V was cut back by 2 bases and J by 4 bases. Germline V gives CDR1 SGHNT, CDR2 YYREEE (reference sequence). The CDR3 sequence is CASSLYSGSYNEQFF. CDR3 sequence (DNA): TGTGCCAGCAGCTTATACAGCGGGAGTTACAATGAGCAGTTCTTC.

DNA for the CDR3: TGCGCCAGCAGCCCCAGTGGAGGGACGGGCACCGGGGAGCTGTTTTTT. Amino acid sequence: CASSPSGGTGTGELFF. This rearrangement joins TRBV4-3 to TRBJ2-2, with TRBD2 as a possible D gene (6 bases). Germline lookup yields CDR1 LGHNA and CDR2 YSLEER. The CDR3 totals 16 residues. V lost 4 bases and J 4 bases, leaving 16 bases between the germline ends.

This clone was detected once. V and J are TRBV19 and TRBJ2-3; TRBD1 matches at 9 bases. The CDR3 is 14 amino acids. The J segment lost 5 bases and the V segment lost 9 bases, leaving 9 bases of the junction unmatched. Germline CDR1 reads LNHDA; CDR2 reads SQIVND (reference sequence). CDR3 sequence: CASRVDRGGDTQYF. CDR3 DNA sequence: TGTGCCAGCCGAGTCGACAGGGGGGGAGATACGCAGTATTTT.

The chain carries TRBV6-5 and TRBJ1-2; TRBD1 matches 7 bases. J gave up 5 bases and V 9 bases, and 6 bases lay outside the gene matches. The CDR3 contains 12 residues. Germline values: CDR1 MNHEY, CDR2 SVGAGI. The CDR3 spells CASGTAQYGYTF. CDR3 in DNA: TGTGCCAGTGGGACAGCTCAGTATGGCTACACCTTC.

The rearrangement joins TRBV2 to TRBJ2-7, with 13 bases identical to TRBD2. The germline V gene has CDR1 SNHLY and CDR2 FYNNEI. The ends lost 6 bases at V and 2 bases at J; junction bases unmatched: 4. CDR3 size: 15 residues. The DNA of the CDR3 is TGTGCCAGCAGGGGCGGGACTAGCGGGACCTACGAGCAGTACTTC. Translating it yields CASRGGTSGTYEQYF.

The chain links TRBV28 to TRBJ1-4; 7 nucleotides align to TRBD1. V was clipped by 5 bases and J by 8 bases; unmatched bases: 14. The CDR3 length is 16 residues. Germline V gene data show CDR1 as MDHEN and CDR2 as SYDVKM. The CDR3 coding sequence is TGTGCCAGCAGTCCCGTGGGACAGCTTTTCTTGGAAAAACTGTTTTTT. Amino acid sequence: CASSPVGQLFLEKLFF.

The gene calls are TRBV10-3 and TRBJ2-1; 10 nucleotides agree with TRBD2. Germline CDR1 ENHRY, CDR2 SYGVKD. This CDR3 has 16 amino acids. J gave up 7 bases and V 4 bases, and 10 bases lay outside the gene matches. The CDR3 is CAISVGSGRPGNEQFF. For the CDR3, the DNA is TGTGCCATCAGTGTCGGTAGCGGGAGGCCGGGGAATGAGCAGTTCTTC.

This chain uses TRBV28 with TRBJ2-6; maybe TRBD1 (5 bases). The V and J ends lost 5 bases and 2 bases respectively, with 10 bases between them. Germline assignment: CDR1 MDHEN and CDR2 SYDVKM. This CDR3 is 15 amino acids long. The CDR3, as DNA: TGTGCCAGCAGTCCCCCCAGGGCTGGGGCCAACGTCCTGACTTTC. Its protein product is CASSPPRAGANVLTF.

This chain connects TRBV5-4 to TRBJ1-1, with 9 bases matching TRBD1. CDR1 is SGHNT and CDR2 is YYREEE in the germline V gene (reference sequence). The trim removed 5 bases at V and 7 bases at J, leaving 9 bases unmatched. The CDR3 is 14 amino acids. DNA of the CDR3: TGTGCCAGCAGATATGACAGGGGGTCGGGTGAAGCTTTCTTT. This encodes CASRYDRGSGEAFF.

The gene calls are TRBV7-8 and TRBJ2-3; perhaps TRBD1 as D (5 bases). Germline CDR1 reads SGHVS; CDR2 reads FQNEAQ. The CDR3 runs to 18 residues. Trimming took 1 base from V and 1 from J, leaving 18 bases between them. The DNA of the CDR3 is TGTGCCAGCAGCTTAGGATCCCGGACATCCGTTGGCACAGATACGCAGTATTTT. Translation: CASSLGSRTSVGTDTQYF.

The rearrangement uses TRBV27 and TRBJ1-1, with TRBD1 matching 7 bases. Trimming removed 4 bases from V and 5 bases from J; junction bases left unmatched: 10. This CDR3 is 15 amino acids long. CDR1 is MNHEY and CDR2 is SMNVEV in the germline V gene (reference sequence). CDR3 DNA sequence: TGTGCCAGCAGTTCGCTACAGGGGTGGGGGACTGAAGCTTTCTTT. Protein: CASSSLQGWGTEAFF.

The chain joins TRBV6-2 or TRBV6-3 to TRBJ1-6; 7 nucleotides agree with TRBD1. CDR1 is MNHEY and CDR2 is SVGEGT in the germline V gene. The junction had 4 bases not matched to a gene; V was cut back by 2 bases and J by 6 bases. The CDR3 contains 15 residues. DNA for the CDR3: TGTGCCAGCAGTTACGGAACAGGGGCTAATTCACCCCTCCACTTT. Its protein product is CASSYGTGANSPLHF.

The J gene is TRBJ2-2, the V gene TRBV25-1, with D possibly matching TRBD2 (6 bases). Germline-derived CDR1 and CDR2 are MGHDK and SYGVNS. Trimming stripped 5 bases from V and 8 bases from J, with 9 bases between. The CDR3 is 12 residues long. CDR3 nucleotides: TGTGCCAGCAGTATGGGGAGGGGGGAGCTGTTTTTT. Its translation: CASSMGRGELFF.

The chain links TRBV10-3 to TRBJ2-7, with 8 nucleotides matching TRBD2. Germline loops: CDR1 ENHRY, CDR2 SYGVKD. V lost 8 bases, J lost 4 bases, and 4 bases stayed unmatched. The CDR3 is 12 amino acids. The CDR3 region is CAISGGVYEQYF. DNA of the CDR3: TGTGCCATCTCGGGGGGGGTATACGAGCAGTACTTC.

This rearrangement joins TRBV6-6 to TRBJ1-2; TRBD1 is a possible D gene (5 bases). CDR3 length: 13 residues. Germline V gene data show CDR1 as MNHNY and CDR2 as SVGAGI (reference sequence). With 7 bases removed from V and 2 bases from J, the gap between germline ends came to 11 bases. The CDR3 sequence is CASTKGQNYGYTF. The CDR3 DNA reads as TGTGCCAGCACCAAGGGGCAGAACTATGGCTACACCTTC.

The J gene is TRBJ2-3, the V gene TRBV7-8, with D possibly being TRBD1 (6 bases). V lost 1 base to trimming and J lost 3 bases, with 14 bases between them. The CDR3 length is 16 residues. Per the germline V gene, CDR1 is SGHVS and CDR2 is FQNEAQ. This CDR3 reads CASSLGGPSGTDTQYF. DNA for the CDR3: TGTGCCAGCAGCTTAGGGGGGCCTTCCGGGACAGATACGCAGTATTTT.

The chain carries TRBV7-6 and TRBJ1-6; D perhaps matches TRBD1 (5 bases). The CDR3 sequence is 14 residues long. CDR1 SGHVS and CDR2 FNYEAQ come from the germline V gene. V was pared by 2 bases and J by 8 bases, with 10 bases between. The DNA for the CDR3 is TGTGCCAGCAGCTTAAAGGGGAACGATTCACCCCTCCACTTT. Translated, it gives CASSLKGNDSPLHF.

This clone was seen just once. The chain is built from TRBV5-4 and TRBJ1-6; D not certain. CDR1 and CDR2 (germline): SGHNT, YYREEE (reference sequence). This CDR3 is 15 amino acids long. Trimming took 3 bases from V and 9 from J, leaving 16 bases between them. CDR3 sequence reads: CASSSYGNGVSPLHF. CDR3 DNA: TGTGCCAGCAGCTCCTACGGGAACGGGGTTTCACCCCTCCACTTT.

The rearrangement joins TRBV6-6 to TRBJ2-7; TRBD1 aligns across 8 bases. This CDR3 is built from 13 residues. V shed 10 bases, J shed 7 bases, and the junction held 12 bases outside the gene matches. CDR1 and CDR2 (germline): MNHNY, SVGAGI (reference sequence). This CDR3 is CATSDRALGEQYF. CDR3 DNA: TGTGCCACCTCGGACAGGGCCTTGGGGGAGCAGTACTTC.

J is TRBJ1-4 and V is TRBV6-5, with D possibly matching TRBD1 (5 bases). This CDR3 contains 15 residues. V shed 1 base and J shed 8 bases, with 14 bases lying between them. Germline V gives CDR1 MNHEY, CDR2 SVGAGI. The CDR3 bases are TGTGCCAGCAGTTACTTCTTCGGGGGGGACGAAAAACTGTTTTTT. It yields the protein CASSYFFGGDEKLFF.

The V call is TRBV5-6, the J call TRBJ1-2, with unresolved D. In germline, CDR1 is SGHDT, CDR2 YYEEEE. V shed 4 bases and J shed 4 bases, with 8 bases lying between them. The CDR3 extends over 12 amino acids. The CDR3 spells CASSRSSYGYTF. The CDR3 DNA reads TGTGCCAGCAGCCGGTCCTCCTATGGCTACACCTTC.

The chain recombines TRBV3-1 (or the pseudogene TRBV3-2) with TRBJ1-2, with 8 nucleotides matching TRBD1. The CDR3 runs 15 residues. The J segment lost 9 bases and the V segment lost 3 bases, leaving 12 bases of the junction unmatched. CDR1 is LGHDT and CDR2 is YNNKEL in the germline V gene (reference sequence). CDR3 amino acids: CASSHSTGERTRYTF. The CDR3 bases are TGTGCCAGCAGCCACTCGACAGGGGAAAGAACCCGCTACACCTTC.

The CDR3 region has the DNA TGTGCCACTAGCGATGCGGGAAACATTCAGTACTTC. Encoded protein: CATSDAGNIQYF. The gene calls are TRBV7-9 and TRBJ2-4; a possible D gene is TRBD2 (6 bases). With 10 bases removed from V and 6 bases from J, the gap between germline ends came to 13 bases. Germline CDR1 SEHNR, CDR2 FQNEAQ (reference sequence). The CDR3 has 12 residues.

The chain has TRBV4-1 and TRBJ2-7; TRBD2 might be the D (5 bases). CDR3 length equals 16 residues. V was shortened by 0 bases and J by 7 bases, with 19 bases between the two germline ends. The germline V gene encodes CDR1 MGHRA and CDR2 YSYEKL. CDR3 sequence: CASSQDPRGSRREQYF. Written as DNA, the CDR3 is TGCGCCAGCAGCCAAGATCCCCGGGGTTCCCGGAGAGAGCAGTACTTC.

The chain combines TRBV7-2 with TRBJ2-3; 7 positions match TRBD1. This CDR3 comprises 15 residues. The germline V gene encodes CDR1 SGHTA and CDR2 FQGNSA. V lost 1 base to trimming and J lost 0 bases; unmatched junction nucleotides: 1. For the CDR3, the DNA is TGTGCCAGCAGCTTAGGGACAGGAAGCACAGATACGCAGTATTTT. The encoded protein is CASSLGTGSTDTQYF.

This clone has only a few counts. CDR3 coding DNA: TGTGCTAGTGGTTTTTGGGACAGGGTTTCACCCCTCCACTTT. This translates into CASGFWDRVSPLHF. The chain recombines TRBV12-5 with TRBJ1-6, with 9 bases aligning to TRBD1. J was trimmed by 9 bases and V by 3 bases; bases with no gene match: 3. This CDR3 region has 14 residues. The V gene's germline CDR1 is LGHNT and CDR2 FRNRAP.

In nucleotides, the CDR3 is TGTGCCATCAGTGGGGGGGACACTGAAGCTTTCTTT. It yields the protein CAISGGDTEAFF. The gene calls are TRBV10-3 and TRBJ1-1; D perhaps matches TRBD1 (5 bases). The CDR3 runs to 12 residues. The ends were cut back, 4 bases at V and 3 bases at J, with 6 bases in the middle. CDR1 and CDR2 from the germline V gene are ENHRY and SYGVKD.